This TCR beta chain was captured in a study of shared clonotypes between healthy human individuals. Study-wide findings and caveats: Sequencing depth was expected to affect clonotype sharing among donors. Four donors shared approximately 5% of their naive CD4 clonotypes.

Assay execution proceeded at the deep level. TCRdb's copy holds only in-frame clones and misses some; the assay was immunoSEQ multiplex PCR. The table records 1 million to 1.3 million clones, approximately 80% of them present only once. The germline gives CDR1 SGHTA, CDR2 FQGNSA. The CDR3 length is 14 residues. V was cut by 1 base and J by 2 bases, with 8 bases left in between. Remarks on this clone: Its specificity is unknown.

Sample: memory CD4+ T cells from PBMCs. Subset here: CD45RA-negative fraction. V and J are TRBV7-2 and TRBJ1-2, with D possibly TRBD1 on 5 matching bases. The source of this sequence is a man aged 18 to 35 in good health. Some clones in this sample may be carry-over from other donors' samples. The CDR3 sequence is CASSLGTSNYGYTF. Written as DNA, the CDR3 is TGTGCCAGCAGCTTAGGGACATCAAACTATGGCTACACCTTC.